Below, 27 T cell receptor beta chains from the same sample are listed, as sequenced in a study of early T cells in non-severe SARS-CoV-2 infection (dated by TCRdb to about 2021). Library preparation used 5' RACE. Sequencing took place on a NextSeq 500. The raw public reads went through TCRdb reprocessing: fastp at Q25, MiXCR clone calling, in-frame beta chains kept. Entries are consolidated by CDR3 protein sequence, retaining the most common genes and DNA. This sample gives about 49,000 distinct CDR3 sequences in total; about 6% of them show up just once. The ten largest account for approximately 2.6% of the sample. Source: whole blood, taken at baseline. The receptor source for this set is an adult who was a healthcare worker with PCR-confirmed SARS-CoV-2 infection or an uninfected control (not recorded which).

V and J are TRBV2 and TRBJ2-3; 9 nucleotides line up with TRBD2. V shed 4 bases, J shed 6 bases, and the junction held 8 bases outside the gene matches. CDR1 and CDR2 from the germline V gene are SNHLY and FYNNEI. The CDR3 has 15 amino acids. CDR3 bases: TGTGCCAGCAGTGGAACTAGCGGGTCTCGGGATACGCAGTATTTT. It translates to CASSGTSGSRDTQYF.

The V call is TRBV23-1, the J call TRBJ1-1; maybe TRBD1 (6 bases). TRBV23-1 counts as an open reading frame of uncertain function. The CDR3 runs 17 residues. Deletions cut 4 bases from V and 3 bases from J, with 21 bases between. CDR3 sequence reads: CASSPGADKRGDTEAFF. CDR3 sequence (DNA): TGCGCCAGCAGTCCAGGGGCAGACAAGCGGGGGGACACTGAAGCTTTCTTT.

The chain employs TRBV5-8 and TRBJ2-2; D ambiguous. V lost 4 bases and J lost 4, with 2 bases in between. The CDR3 runs to 11 residues. In germline, CDR1 is SGHTS, CDR2 YDEGEE. The CDR3 nucleotides read TGTGCCAGCAGCAGCACCGGGGAGCTGTTTTTT. Its protein product is CASSSTGELFF.

This clonotype appeared a few times. The rearrangement joins TRBV25-1 to TRBJ1-1, with no clear D. Trimming left V 0 bases short and J 0 bases short, with 11 bases between. Germline V lookup: CDR1 MGHDK, CDR2 SYGVNS. The CDR3 loop spans 16 amino acids. The CDR3 DNA reads as TGTGCCAGCAGTGAATATAGTCCAGGAGTGAACACTGAAGCTTTCTTT. Encoded protein: CASSEYSPGVNTEAFF.

This clonotype was detected ten times or more. The chain couples TRBV12-3 or TRBV12-4 to TRBJ1-4, with unresolved D. CDR3 length: 15 amino acids. V lost 2 bases and J 5 bases, leaving 12 bases between the germline ends. This CDR3 reads CASSLNSRGNEKLFF. In nucleotides, the CDR3 is TGTGCCAGCAGTTTAAACAGCCGGGGAAATGAAAAACTGTTTTTT.

This clonotype has just a few counts. The chain is built from TRBV2 and TRBJ2-7; D ambiguous. Trimming pared 2 bases from V and 2 bases from J, leaving 10 bases between. This CDR3 spans 14 amino acids. CDR1 and CDR2 from the germline V gene are SNHLY and FYNNEI. This CDR3 is CASSEQAVTYEQYF. In DNA form, the CDR3 reads TGTGCCAGCAGTGAACAGGCGGTCACCTACGAGCAGTACTTC.

V usage is TRBV10-2 and J usage is TRBJ1-2, with D unresolved. V lost 2 bases, J lost 5 bases, and 9 bases lay in between. The CDR3 has 13 residues. Germline V lookup: CDR1 WSHSY, CDR2 SAAADI. CDR3 sequence (DNA): TGCGCCAGCAGTGAGCCACAGAATTATGGCTACACCTTC. Protein product: CASSEPQNYGYTF.

This clonotype was picked up a small number of times. This chain uses TRBV20-1 with TRBJ2-3, with 7 positions matching TRBD2. There are 18 residues in the CDR3. Trimming cost V 3 bases and J 5 bases; bases outside gene matches: 20. Germline assignment: CDR1 DFQATT and CDR2 SNEGSKA (reference sequence). CDR3 loop: CSASRPAGGGARGDTQYF. CDR3 coding DNA: TGCAGTGCTAGCAGGCCCGCTGGGGGGGGAGCCCGCGGAGATACGCAGTATTTT.

In DNA, the CDR3 is TGTGCCAGCAGCTTAAATGTGGCTGAAGCTTTCTTT. As protein: CASSLNVAEAFF. The chain carries TRBV7-2 and TRBJ1-1; D is unresolved. The CDR3 covers 12 residues. CDR1 and CDR2 from the germline V gene are SGHTA and FQGNSA. Trimming stripped 2 bases from V and 6 bases from J, with 7 bases between.

The chain carries TRBV7-3 and TRBJ2-7, with D possibly TRBD1 on 6 matching bases. The CDR3 is made up of 15 amino acids. The germline V gene encodes CDR1 SGHTA and CDR2 FQGTGA. Trimming took 0 bases from V and 2 from J, leaving 11 bases between them. CDR3 protein: CASSLTAGEAYEQYF. CDR3 sequence (DNA): TGTGCCAGCAGCTTAACGGCAGGGGAAGCCTACGAGCAGTACTTC.

The rearrangement uses TRBV11-2 and TRBJ2-5, with D possibly called TRBD1 or TRBD2 (6 bases each). Between the trimmed V and J ends, which lost 1 base and 4 bases, there was a span of 13 bases. CDR1 is SGHAT, CDR2 FQNNGV, per germline. The CDR3 is 15 residues long. CDR3 nucleotide sequence: TGTGCCAGCAGCTTAGGAGGGGGGTCTGTAGAGACCCAGTACTTC. Translation gives CASSLGGGSVETQYF.

In its sample, this clonotype was seen a few times. The genes are TRBV7-3 and TRBJ2-7, with 7 bases fitting TRBD2. Germline V gene lookup returns CDR1 SGHTA and CDR2 FQGTGA. J was trimmed by 5 bases and V by 4 bases; bases with no gene match: 5. The CDR3 is made up of 13 amino acids. CDR3 amino acids: CASSSASGDEQYF. DNA of the CDR3: TGTGCCAGCAGCTCCGCTAGCGGTGACGAGCAGTACTTC.

This chain joins TRBV12-3 or TRBV12-4 and TRBJ2-7, with D possibly TRBD2 on 6 matching bases. The CDR3 has 15 residues. V dropped 2 bases and J dropped 2 bases, with 13 bases sitting between them. CDR3 sequence reads: CASSLMEGSTYEQYF. The CDR3 DNA sequence: TGTGCCAGCAGTTTAATGGAGGGGAGCACCTACGAGCAGTACTTC.

V and J are TRBV29-1 and TRBJ2-7; TRBD1 aligns across 7 bases. V lost 4 bases, J lost 6 bases, and 12 bases stayed unmatched. This CDR3 contains 14 residues. The germline gives CDR1 SQVTM, CDR2 ANQGSEA. The CDR3 sequence is CSVGKGAYFSEQYF. The DNA for the CDR3 is TGCAGCGTTGGAAAGGGGGCTTATTTTAGCGAGCAGTACTTC.

This clonotype was seen only a few times. The germline gene is not matched at one end of the junction; a read error may be the cause. The chain combines TRBV12-3 or TRBV12-4 with TRBJ2-3; D not resolved. The CDR3 runs 11 residues. The CDR3 region has the DNA TGTGCCATCAGTGGATCAGATACGCAGTATTTT. Translated, it gives CAISGSDTQYF.

The table lists this clonotype with a few counts. The genes are TRBV7-6 and TRBJ2-5; D uncertain. V shed 4 bases and J shed 4 bases, with 7 bases lying between them. In germline, CDR1 is SGHVS, CDR2 FNYEAQ. The CDR3 is 12 residues long. CDR3 sequence: CASSSRVETQYF. The DNA for the CDR3 is TGTGCCAGCAGCTCACGGGTAGAGACCCAGTACTTC.

The V gene is TRBV5-6, the J gene TRBJ2-7, with D uncertain. This CDR3 has 13 residues. V dropped 3 bases and J dropped 4 bases, with 11 bases sitting between them. Germline V lookup: CDR1 SGHDT, CDR2 YYEEEE. CDR3 nucleotides: TGTGCCAGCAGCTCCTACTCTAGGTACGAGCAGTACTTC. Its translation is CASSSYSRYEQYF.

This clonotype came up many times. This chain joins TRBV6-4 and TRBJ2-1; D is possibly TRBD2 (10 bases). The CDR3 is 18 amino acids. The V gene's germline CDR1 is MRHNA and CDR2 SNTAGT. Trimming left V 8 bases short and J 9 bases short, with 32 bases between. The CDR3 spells CASGTGTGSSGGASEQFF. The CDR3 region has the DNA TGTGCCAGCGGAACCGGGACAGGGTCCAGCGGGGGGGCCAGTGAGCAGTTCTTC.

The rearrangement joins TRBV6-2 or TRBV6-3 to TRBJ2-5; TRBD2 agrees at 8 bases. The CDR3 consists of 15 residues. Germline V gene sequence: CDR1 MNHEY, CDR2 SVGEGT. V dropped 7 bases and J dropped 2; count of bases not matched to a gene: 9. The CDR3 protein is CASTSAGGGQETQYF. The CDR3 DNA follows: TGTGCCAGCACTTCTGCGGGCGGGGGGCAAGAGACCCAGTACTTC.

Concerning this clonotype: Being one base from a much bigger clone, this may be a read error. The chain uses TRBV9 and TRBJ2-5; possible D gene TRBD2, 6 bases. Per germline, CDR1 SGDLS and CDR2 YYNGEE. This CDR3 comprises 15 residues. V was shortened by 3 bases and J by 5 bases, with 17 bases between the two germline ends. The CDR3 nucleotides read TGTGCCAGCAGCGGCACCGGGACTTCGGGGGAGACCCAGTACTTC. This sequence encodes CASSGTGTSGETQYF.

The sample holds many counts of this clonotype. This chain joins TRBV6-2 or TRBV6-3 and TRBJ1-2, with a possible D match to TRBD1 (5 bases). Trimming cost V 5 bases and J 4 bases, with 8 bases left between them. Per germline, CDR1 MNHEY and CDR2 SVGEGT. The length of the CDR3 is 12 residues. The CDR3 reads CASSDRTYGYTF. DNA of the CDR3: TGTGCCAGCAGTGACAGAACCTATGGCTACACCTTC.

This chain links TRBV28 with TRBJ2-3; D might be TRBD1 or TRBD2, each matching 5 bases. Deletions cut 5 bases from V and 14 bases from J, with 17 bases between. Germline lookup yields CDR1 MDHEN and CDR2 SYDVKM. The CDR3 sequence is 12 residues long. CDR3: CASSLPGAEGYF. The CDR3 DNA reads as TGTGCCAGCAGTCTCCCCGGGGCCGAGGGGTATTTT.

A few counts support this clonotype. The chain joins TRBV11-2 to TRBJ2-7; D unclear. The germline V gene encodes CDR1 SGHAT and CDR2 FQNNGV. The V gene lost 1 base and the J gene lost 1 base, with 11 bases spanning the gap. The CDR3 sequence is 15 residues long. The CDR3 sequence is CASSLGVIGSYEQYF. In DNA form, the CDR3 reads TGTGCCAGCAGCTTAGGGGTGATAGGATCCTACGAGCAGTACTTC.

Many counts were recorded for this clonotype. The chain couples TRBV6-2 or TRBV6-3 to TRBJ1-5; D is possibly TRBD1 (5 bases). The CDR3 covers 13 residues. The V end lost 5 bases, the J end lost 5 bases, and 10 bases lay between the germline ends. Germline V gene sequence: CDR1 MNHEY, CDR2 SVGEGT. The CDR3 here is CASSDSLDQPQHF. The CDR3, as DNA: TGTGCCAGCAGTGACAGCTTAGATCAGCCCCAGCATTTT.

This clonotype was seen many times. The chain is built from TRBV29-1 and TRBJ1-5; possible D gene TRBD1, 6 bases. V was trimmed by 6 bases and J by 4 bases, leaving 10 bases between them. Germline-derived CDR1 and CDR2 are SQVTM and ANQGSEA. CDR3 length: 12 residues. CDR3 DNA: TGCAGCGTAACAGGGAGAAATCAGCCCCAGCATTTT. This gives the protein CSVTGRNQPQHF.

This clonotype was picked up many times. The chain joins TRBV12-5 to TRBJ2-2, with D perhaps matching TRBD1 or TRBD2 (6 bases each). V was cut by 4 bases and J by 2 bases, with 11 bases left in between. CDR3 length: 15 amino acids. Looked up from germline, CDR1 is LGHNT and CDR2 is FRNRAP. The CDR3 sequence: CASGSGDFNTGELFF. The CDR3 nucleotides read TGTGCTAGTGGTTCAGGGGACTTCAACACCGGGGAGCTGTTTTTT.

The chain joins TRBV20-1 to TRBJ2-4, with 7 bases lining up with TRBD2. CDR3 length: 15 residues. Per germline, CDR1 DFQATT and CDR2 SNEGSKA (reference sequence). With 2 bases clipped from V and 4 bases from J, the junction kept 8 bases outside the gene matches. The CDR3 is CSARTGRDLKNIQYF. In DNA form, the CDR3 reads TGCAGTGCTAGAACTGGGAGGGACCTTAAAAACATTCAGTACTTC.